These 25 T cell receptor beta chains share one sample of origin, sequenced in a study of cytomegalovirus exposure and HLA in healthy donors. Primers for the PCR totalled 60 Vbeta and 13 Jbeta. Sequencing used immunoSEQ multiplex PCR; TCRdb keeps in-frame clones, though not all of them. Seen here are approximately 150,000 clones, approximately 84% observed once, and the top ten hold 1.5% to 2%. The sample comprised PBMCs. These receptors all come from a woman between 40 and 50 years old in good health and CMV-seronegative.

The V call is TRBV11-1, the J call TRBJ2-5; D remains unclear. The ends were cut back, 4 bases at V and 5 bases at J, with 20 bases in the middle. Germline CDR1 SGHAT, CDR2 FQDESV (reference sequence). The CDR3 contains 16 residues. The CDR3: CASSYQKASPWETQYF. In DNA form, the CDR3 reads TGTGCCAGCAGCTACCAAAAAGCTTCCCCCTGGGAGACCCAGTACTTC.

Only one count was recorded for this clone. The chain joins TRBV7-9 to TRBJ2-1, with 8 positions matching TRBD2. This CDR3 spans 15 amino acids. Germline V gives CDR1 SEHNR, CDR2 FQNEAQ (reference sequence). V shed 3 bases and J 5 bases; nucleotides not matched to a gene: 6. This CDR3 is CASSLLTSGNNEQFF. The CDR3 coding sequence is TGTGCCAGCAGCTTGCTAACTAGCGGAAACAATGAGCAGTTCTTC.

V gene TRBV19 combines with J gene TRBJ1-1; D unclear. The CDR3 is 13 amino acids. V was cut by 3 bases and J by 1 base, with 6 bases left in between. CDR1 and CDR2 (germline): LNHDA, SQIVND (reference sequence). The CDR3 sequence is CASSIHGNTEAFF. CDR3 bases: TGTGCCAGTAGTATTCACGGGAACACTGAAGCTTTCTTT.

This chain links TRBV28 with TRBJ1-3; possible D gene TRBD1, 5 bases. In germline, CDR1 is MDHEN, CDR2 SYDVKM. This CDR3 is built from 15 residues. V was clipped by 9 bases and J by 0 bases, with 15 bases between them. The CDR3 spells CASAGWISSGNTIYF. The CDR3 coding sequence is TGTGCCAGTGCAGGGTGGATTAGCTCTGGAAACACCATATATTTT.

The chain carries TRBV7-9 and TRBJ2-1; D is undetermined. Trimming removed 0 bases from V and 0 bases from J, with 15 bases in between. The CDR3 totals 18 residues. Per the germline V gene, CDR1 is SEHNR and CDR2 is FQNEAQ (reference sequence). The DNA for the CDR3 is TGTGCCAGCAGCTTAGCTACCCCTCCTCGGTTCTCCTACAATGAGCAGTTCTTC. Its protein is CASSLATPPRFSYNEQFF. The variable domain in full, with the rest retrieved from reference TRBV7-9 and TRBJ2-1, is DTGVSQNPRHKITKRGQNVTFRCDPISEHNRLYWYRQTLGQGPEFLTYFQNEAQLEKSRLLSDRFSAERPKGSFSTLEIQRTEQGDSAMYLCASSLATPPRFSYNEQFFGPGTRLTVL.

The chain is built from TRBV5-1 and TRBJ2-3; TRBD2 matches at 7 bases. The CDR3 loop spans 18 amino acids. Trimming removed 4 bases from V and 2 bases from J; junction bases left unmatched: 16. CDR1 and CDR2 (germline): SGHRS, YFSETQ. The DNA of the CDR3 is TGCGCCAGCAGCACGCAGACCCCCCGGGAGGATTACACAGATACGCAGTATTTT. The encoded protein is CASSTQTPREDYTDTQYF.

The chain links TRBV4-2 to TRBJ2-2, with a weak D call TRBD1 (5 bases). The CDR3 is 11 amino acids. Germline V CDR1 and CDR2: LGHNA, YNFKEQ. Trimming pared 3 bases from V and 9 bases from J, leaving 5 bases between. CDR3 in DNA: TGTGCCAGCAGCCAGGGGCGGGAGCTGTTTTTT. Translated, it gives CASSQGRELFF.

The chain carries TRBV6-5 and TRBJ2-3, with 9 bases identical to TRBD1. This CDR3 contains 15 residues. V shed 5 bases, J shed 4 bases, and the junction held 7 bases outside the gene matches. In germline, CDR1 is MNHEY, CDR2 SVGAGI. CDR3 protein: CASSNGQGFSDTQYF. The CDR3 DNA reads TGTGCCAGCAGTAACGGACAGGGGTTCTCAGATACGCAGTATTTT.

The V call is TRBV5-1, the J call TRBJ1-6; 7 positions match TRBD1. Germline CDR1 and CDR2: SGHRS and YFSETQ. The length of the CDR3 is 16 residues. V shed 0 bases, J shed 8 bases, and the junction held 8 bases outside the gene matches. The chain's CDR3 is CASSLVVQGYDSPLHF. Here the CDR3 DNA reads TGCGCCAGCAGCTTGGTTGTACAGGGGTATGATTCACCCCTCCACTTT.

The chain has TRBV11-3 and TRBJ2-1, with D perhaps TRBD1 (6 bases). The germline V gene encodes CDR1 SGHNT and CDR2 YENEEA. The CDR3 length is 12 residues. Trimming shortened V by 5 bases and J by 8 bases, and 10 bases separated the two germline ends. The CDR3 region is CASSAYRDEQFF. The CDR3 DNA sequence: TGTGCCAGCAGCGCCTACAGGGATGAGCAGTTCTTC. Looking up the rest from reference TRBV11-3 and TRBJ2-1 gives the full variable domain: EAGVVQSPRYKIIEKKQPVAFWCNPISGHNTLYWYLQNLGQGPELLIRYENEEAVDDSQLPKDRFSAERLKGVDSTLKIQPAELGDSAVYLCASSAYRDEQFFGPGTRLTVL.

The chain has TRBV18 and TRBJ2-3, with 8 bases fitting TRBD1. The CDR3 runs to 14 residues. The V segment lost 3 bases and the J segment 7 bases; nucleotides outside the gene matches: 6. Germline V gives CDR1 KGHSH, CDR2 LQKENI. The CDR3 sequence: CASSPGQGFNTQYF. DNA for the CDR3: TGTGCCAGCTCACCCGGACAGGGATTTAATACGCAGTATTTT.

The CDR3 coding sequence is TGCGCCAGCAGCCAAGGTCCCCCTAGCGGGAGCTCAGATACGCAGTATTTT. Amino acid sequence: CASSQGPPSGSSDTQYF. The chain couples TRBV4-1 to TRBJ2-3; 10 nucleotides align to TRBD2. J was trimmed by 4 bases and V by 1 base; bases with no gene match: 8. The CDR3 runs 17 residues. Germline-derived CDR1 and CDR2 are MGHRA and YSYEKL.

The chain recombines TRBV5-4 with TRBJ2-3; a possible D gene is TRBD2 (6 bases). The CDR3 is made up of 16 amino acids. Germline assignment: CDR1 SGHNT and CDR2 YYREEE (reference sequence). Trimming shortened V by 5 bases and J by 4 bases, and 20 bases separated the two germline ends. The CDR3 DNA follows: TGTGCCAGCAGTTCAGGGCTAGCGAAAGGCCCAGATACGCAGTATTTT. Translating gives CASSSGLAKGPDTQYF.

The chain joins TRBV12-5 to TRBJ1-5, with TRBD1 matching over 7 bases. The germline V gene encodes CDR1 LGHNT and CDR2 FRNRAP. This CDR3 region has 12 residues. Trimming took 5 bases from V and 7 from J; bases not matched to a gene: 2. CDR3 loop: CASGTGDQPQHF. For the CDR3, the DNA is TGTGCTAGTGGTACAGGGGACCAGCCCCAGCATTTT.

The chain links TRBV19 to TRBJ1-5, with D unresolved. Per germline, CDR1 LNHDA and CDR2 SQIVND (reference sequence). This CDR3 has 14 amino acids. V was trimmed by 5 bases and J by 3 bases, leaving 11 bases between them. The CDR3 DNA reads as TGTGCCAGTAGTCACAGAGAGACCAATCAGCCCCAGCATTTT. Protein: CASSHRETNQPQHF.

J is TRBJ2-1 and V is TRBV11-2; 10 bases line up with TRBD2. V shed 3 bases, J shed 10 bases, and the junction held 6 bases outside the gene matches. The CDR3 is made up of 14 amino acids. From germline, CDR1 is SGHAT and CDR2 FQNNGV. CDR3 region: CASSFSLAGVEQFF. CDR3 nucleotides: TGTGCCAGCAGCTTTTCCCTAGCGGGAGTAGAGCAGTTCTTC.

V and J are TRBV6-5 and TRBJ1-3, with a possible D match to TRBD1 (5 bases). CDR3 length: 16 amino acids. The V and J ends lost 4 bases and 7 bases respectively, with 20 bases between them. Looked up from germline, CDR1 is MNHEY and CDR2 is SVGAGI. The CDR3 sequence is CASSSGIRWRDNTIYF. CDR3 nucleotide sequence: TGTGCCAGCAGTTCGGGCATCCGATGGAGGGACAACACCATATATTTT.

The rearrangement uses TRBV7-2 and TRBJ1-6; weak D call: TRBD1 (5 bases). The V gene lost 7 bases and the J gene lost 9 bases, with 19 bases spanning the gap. Looked up from germline, CDR1 is SGHTA and CDR2 is FQGNSA. CDR3 length equals 15 residues. CDR3 sequence reads: CASILAGGNTSPLHF. DNA for the CDR3: TGTGCCAGCATCCTTGCGGGGGGTAATACTTCACCCCTCCACTTT.

The chain carries TRBV4-3 and TRBJ2-5; no clear D. This CDR3 is 14 amino acids long. Trimming removed 0 bases at V and 1 base at J, with 6 bases between. Germline-derived CDR1 and CDR2 are LGHNA and YSLEER. CDR3: CASSQDSFQETQYF. The DNA of the CDR3 is TGCGCCAGCAGCCAAGACTCTTTCCAAGAGACCCAGTACTTC.

The chain recombines TRBV6-1 with TRBJ1-4, with 8 bases fitting TRBD1. V gave up 7 bases and J gave up 4 bases; unmatched junction bases: 8. The CDR3 runs to 15 residues. Germline CDR1 is MNHNS and CDR2 is SASEGT. CDR3 loop: CASTKGGQGNEKLFF. The CDR3 DNA is TGTGCCAGCACTAAGGGAGGACAGGGTAATGAAAAACTGTTTTTT.

The gene calls are TRBV5-4 and TRBJ2-6; maybe TRBD2 (6 bases). CDR1 is SGHNT and CDR2 is YYREEE in the germline V gene (reference sequence). The CDR3 spans 17 residues. The V and J ends lost 4 bases and 0 bases respectively, with 14 bases between them. In nucleotides, the CDR3 is TGTGCCAGCAGCACCCGCGGGGCGTACTCTGGGGCCAACGTCCTGACTTTC. It codes for CASSTRGAYSGANVLTF. The whole variable domain, filled in from reference TRBV5-4 and TRBJ2-6, reads ETGVTQSPTHLIKTRGQQVTLRCSSQSGHNTVSWYQQALGQGPQFIFQYYREEENGRGNFPPRFSGLQFPNYSSELNVNALELDDSALYLCASSTRGAYSGANVLTFGAGSRLTVL.

The chain couples TRBV4-2 to TRBJ2-7; possible D gene TRBD1, 6 bases. V was clipped by 0 bases and J by 4 bases, with 13 bases between them. Germline CDR1 reads LGHNA; CDR2 reads YNFKEQ. The CDR3 contains 15 residues. CDR3 residues: CASSQEMGGTYEQYF. The CDR3 nucleotides are TGTGCCAGCAGCCAAGAAATGGGTGGGACATACGAGCAGTACTTC.

V gene TRBV6-5 combines with J gene TRBJ1-2; 7 bases fit TRBD1. V was pared by 1 base and J by 2 bases, with 4 bases of the junction left unmatched. In germline, CDR1 is MNHEY, CDR2 SVGAGI. The CDR3 totals 15 residues. The CDR3 loop is CASSYLRQGNYGYTF. The DNA for the CDR3 is TGTGCCAGCAGTTACTTGAGACAGGGAAACTATGGCTACACCTTC.

This rearrangement joins TRBV21-1 to TRBJ2-3; the table's D call, TRBD2, has no DNA check behind it. TRBV21-1 is described as a pseudogene. The CDR3 is 16 residues long. CDR3 DNA sequence: TGTGCCAGCAGCAAAGGAACTAGTATGGGCACAGATACGCAGTATTTT. Amino acid sequence: CASSKGTSMGTDTQYF.

To note about this clone: This same CDR3 is encoded by further DNA sequences in the sample. The chain combines TRBV2 with TRBJ2-1, with D tentatively TRBD1 (5 bases). Germline assignment: CDR1 SNHLY and CDR2 FYNNEI. The CDR3 is 11 amino acids. V was trimmed by 6 bases and J by 6 bases, leaving 6 bases between them. CDR3 loop: CASRDSNEQFF. As DNA, the CDR3 is TGTGCCAGCAGAGACAGCAATGAGCAGTTCTTC.